Below, 8 T cell receptor beta chains from the same sample are listed, as sequenced in a study of shared clonotypes between healthy human individuals. Profiling relied on immunoSEQ multiplex PCR, and the TCRdb table lists in-frame clones only, not all of them. The repertoire consists of 1 million to 1.3 million clones, with around 78% occurring once and the leading ten covering roughly 0.65%. The sequencing input was memory CD4+ T cells from PBMCs. Subset: CD45RA-negative fraction. These receptors were collected from a man aged 18 to 30 in good health. Some clones in this sample may be carry-over from other donors' samples.

The J gene is TRBJ1-4, the V gene TRBV6-5; no reliable D call. V gave up 6 bases and J gave up 5 bases, with 10 bases separating them. CDR1 and CDR2 (germline): MNHEY, SVGAGI. The CDR3 extends over 13 amino acids. CDR3 nucleotide sequence: TGTGCCAGCAGAGGACGAGCCAATGAAAAACTGTTTTTT. The encoded protein is CASRGRANEKLFF.

The rearrangement uses TRBV5-1 and TRBJ2-5, with 10 bases that match TRBD1. Germline-derived CDR1 and CDR2 are SGHRS and YFSETQ. Losses at the gene ends were 3 bases for V and 5 bases for J; bases not matched to a gene: 4. This CDR3 is built from 14 residues. This CDR3 is CASSWDRGSETQYF. CDR3 DNA sequence: TGCGCCAGCAGCTGGGACAGGGGATCGGAGACCCAGTACTTC. The variable domain in full, completed from reference TRBV5-1 and TRBJ2-5, reads KAGVTQTPRYLIKTRGQQVTLSCSPISGHRSVSWYQQTPGQGLQFLFEYFSETQRNKGNFPGRFSGRQFSNSRSEMNVSTLELGDSALYLCASSWDRGSETQYFGPGTRLLVL.

This clone was observed once. The rearrangement links TRBV5-1 to TRBJ1-3; D is perhaps TRBD1 (5 bases). There are 14 residues in the CDR3. With 4 bases removed from V and 0 bases from J, the gap between germline ends came to 8 bases. Per germline, CDR1 SGHRS and CDR2 YFSETQ. CDR3 coding DNA: TGCGCCAGCAGCGTTGACAGCTCTGGAAACACCATATATTTT. It is translated as CASSVDSSGNTIYF.

The chain carries TRBV27 and TRBJ1-6, with D hard to call. This CDR3 region has 15 residues. The V gene lost 1 base and the J gene lost 10 bases, with 14 bases spanning the gap. CDR1 MNHEY and CDR2 SMNVEV come from the germline V gene (reference sequence). The CDR3 sequence is CASSLFRPGPSPLHF. The CDR3 DNA follows: TGTGCCAGCAGTTTATTCCGCCCAGGCCCATCACCCCTCCACTTT.

Details on this clone: This clone may be a read error of a much larger clone one base away. The chain employs TRBV5-1 and TRBJ2-5; no reliable D call. Trimming removed 4 bases from V and 4 bases from J, with 5 bases in between. This CDR3 contains 11 residues. CDR1 and CDR2 from the germline V gene are SGHRS and YFSETQ. As DNA, the CDR3 is TGCGCCAGCAGCATGGGAGAGACCCAGTACTTC. It yields the protein CASSMGETQYF.

The chain joins TRBV6-6 to TRBJ2-5; 7 nucleotides align to TRBD1. From germline, CDR1 is MNHNY and CDR2 SVGAGI (reference sequence). Trimming took 9 bases from V and 3 from J; bases not matched to a gene: 4. The CDR3 loop spans 12 amino acids. The CDR3 DNA reads as TGTGCCAGTGCCGGGACAGAAGAGACCCAGTACTTC. It is translated as CASAGTEETQYF.

This clone was counted a few times. The chain has TRBV20-1 and TRBJ2-1; D ambiguous. CDR3 length: 11 amino acids. Germline V CDR1 and CDR2: DFQATT, SNEGSKA (reference sequence). The V end was cut by 3 bases, the J end by 10 bases, with 10 bases between. The CDR3 DNA reads TGCAGTGCTAGTCGTCAGGAGGAGCAGTTCTTC. Translated, it gives CSASRQEEQFF.

The chain combines TRBV9 with TRBJ2-1, with TRBD2 matching over 8 bases. The CDR3 is 15 amino acids. Trimming took 5 bases from V and 7 from J; bases not matched to a gene: 11. The V gene's germline CDR1 is SGDLS and CDR2 YYNGEE. DNA of the CDR3: TGTGCCAGCAGTGGCTCCGGGACTAGATATAATGAGCAGTTCTTC. It specifies CASSGSGTRYNEQFF.